This T cell receptor (beta chain) was sequenced for a study of T cell changes during pregnancy in multiple sclerosis. Clones were sequenced by immunoSEQ multiplex PCR, and TCRdb holds only the in-frame ones, with some missing. The sample consists of around 96,000 clones, approximately 95% of them appearing once. This clonotype was obtained from a female donor with multiple sclerosis, enrolled in a pregnancy study. The source material was peripheral blood, sampled in the first trimester of pregnancy.

The CDR3 bases are TGTGCCAGCACCCCAGACAGGGGCGCTGGCACTGAAGCTTTCTTT. Translation: CASTPDRGAGTEAFF. V usage is TRBV2 and J usage is TRBJ1-1; 8 bases fit TRBD1. V lost 7 bases and J lost 4; bases outside the gene matches: 11. The CDR3 sequence is 15 residues long. Germline CDR1 is SNHLY and CDR2 is FYNNEI.